Listed below are T cell receptor beta chains from one sample, sequenced in a study of T-cell reconstitution after alpha-beta-depleted transplantation in children. TCRdb reprocessed the PCR reads via MiXCR and lists one record per CDR3 protein. The table lists about 540,000 distinct CDR3 sequences, roughly 30% of them singletons, with around a third in the top ten. The sample consisted of PBMCs, taken before TCRalphabeta/CD19-depleted stem cell transplant. The origin of the receptors is a boy under three years old with Wiskott-Aldrich syndrome, due to receive a stem cell transplant. CDR3s include the opening cysteine and the closing phenylalanine or tryptophan. The D gene is left open where the match is weak. Not all rows give a size; the values are once, few, many and, for expanded clones, a class.

v_gene	j_gene	d_gene	abundance	CDR3aa	CDR3nt
TRBV4-2	TRBJ1-2	.	.	CASSPAAVGYTF	TGTGCCAGCAGCCCCGCGGCAGTTGGCTACACCTTC
TRBV3-1	TRBJ2-3	TRBD2	few	CASSQRTSPTDTQYF	TGTGCCAGCAGCCAGAGGACTAGTCCCACAGATACGCAGTATTTT
TRBV6-1	TRBJ2-7	TRBD1	.	CAGAEQGAFHEQYF	TGTGCCGGCGCCGAACAGGGGGCGTTTCACGAGCAGTACTTC
TRBV4-1	TRBJ2-1	.	few	CASSQDVSLNNEQFF	TGCGCCAGCAGCCAAGATGTTAGTCTTAACAATGAGCAGTTCTTC
TRBV5-1	TRBJ1-5	TRBD1	.	CASSLGTGVSNQPQHF	TGCGCCAGCAGCTTGGGGACAGGGGTTAGCAATCAGCCCCAGCATTTT
TRBV20-1	TRBJ1-3	.	.	CSASHASGNTIYF	TGCAGTGCTAGTCACGCCTCTGGAAACACCATATATTTT
TRBV29-1	TRBJ1-1	TRBD1	.	CSVEVWDSEAFF	TGCAGCGTTGAAGTCTGGGACAGTGAAGCTTTCTTT
TRBV5-1	TRBJ2-5	TRBD2	once	CASSPTSGSQKTQYF	TGCGCCAGCAGCCCGACTAGCGGGAGTCAAAAGACCCAGTACTTC
TRBV6-5	TRBJ1-5	.	.	CASSYSMAVSNQPQHF	TGTGCCAGCAGTTACTCGATGGCAGTTAGCAATCAGCCCCAGCATTTT
TRBV5-1	TRBJ1-1	.	.	CASSAGVEAFF	TGCGCCAGCAGCGCGGGAGTTGAAGCTTTCTTT
TRBV5-4	TRBJ2-1	TRBD2	.	CASSLAGGPHNEQFF	TGTGCCAGCAGTCTAGCGGGAGGACCCCACAATGAGCAGTTCTTC
TRBV7-6	TRBJ2-5	.	few	CASSWGGGSGQETQYF	TGTGCCAGCAGCTGGGGCGGAGGGAGCGGACAAGAGACCCAGTACTTC
TRBV10-3	TRBJ2-7	.	many	CAISESRGAYEQYF	TGTGCCATCAGTGAATCCCGCGGGGCCTACGAGCAGTACTTC
TRBV11-1	TRBJ2-1	.	.	CASSPGRRGGRFSYNEQFF	TGTGCCAGCAGTCCAGGGAGGAGGGGGGGGCGCTTTTCCTACAATGAGCAGTTCTTC
TRBV27	TRBJ2-4	.	.	CASSLRSSGFEAKNIQYF	TGTGCCAGCAGTTTAAGGTCCTCAGGGTTTGAGGCCAAAAACATTCAGTACTTC
TRBV12-3/TRBV12-4	TRBJ2-1	TRBD1	.	CASSPGQGAGSYNEQFF	TGTGCCAGCAGTCCCGGACAGGGGGCAGGCTCCTACAATGAGCAGTTCTTC
TRBV3-1	TRBJ2-5	.	few	CASSQVGRKETQYF	TGTGCCAGCAGCCAAGTCGGAAGGAAGGAGACCCAGTACTTC
TRBV7-9	TRBJ2-1	.	few	CASSLRGGRSTGEQFF	TGTGCCAGCAGCTTGAGGGGAGGACGGTCCACGGGTGAGCAGTTCTTC
TRBV20-1	TRBJ2-5	.	.	CSAPDWKETQYF	TGCAGTGCTCCGGACTGGAAAGAGACCCAGTACTTC
TRBV5-1	TRBJ2-7	TRBD1	.	CASSRGQGEDEQYF	TGCGCCAGCAGCCGTGGACAGGGGGAGGACGAGCAGTACTTC
TRBV24-1	TRBJ1-2	.	few	CATSDFRSGGGYGYTF	TGTGCCACCAGTGATTTTCGGTCCGGAGGAGGGTATGGCTACACCTTC
TRBV5-1	TRBJ2-1	TRBD2	.	CASSLAGSSGSYNEQFF	TGCGCCAGCAGCTTGGCCGGGTCCAGCGGGAGCTACAATGAGCAGTTCTTC
TRBV29-1	TRBJ1-1	TRBD1	.	CSVVRTGAKNTEAFF	TGCAGCGTTGTCAGGACAGGGGCCAAGAACACTGAAGCTTTCTTT
TRBV3-1	TRBJ2-7	.	.	CASSQAGDEQYF	TGTGCCAGCAGCCAAGCAGGAGACGAGCAGTACTTC
TRBV6-5	TRBJ2-1	.	few	CASSYARTGRLGGNEQFF	TGTGCCAGCAGTTACGCCCGCACAGGTCGACTTGGGGGCAATGAGCAGTTCTTC
TRBV12-3/TRBV12-4	TRBJ2-4	TRBD2	.	CASSLATRLAAKNIQYF	TGTGCCAGCAGTTTGGCGACACGACTAGCTGCCAAAAACATTCAGTACTTC
TRBV29-1	TRBJ2-1	.	.	CSGGSGTHTGNEQFF	TGCAGCGGGGGATCCGGGACCCATACGGGGAATGAGCAGTTCTTC
TRBV12-3/TRBV12-4	TRBJ2-7	.	.	CASSMDGTRYEQYF	TGTGCCAGCAGTATGGACGGTACGAGGTACGAGCAGTACTTC
TRBV7-9	TRBJ2-5	.	few	CASSPDSSQYF	TGTGCCAGCAGCCCCGACAGTTCCCAGTACTTC
TRBV24-1	TRBJ2-1	.	.	CATSDAQGGEYNEQFF	TGTGCCACCAGTGATGCACAGGGAGGGGAGTACAATGAGCAGTTCTTC
TRBV9	TRBJ2-5	TRBD2	.	CASSPVLAGQETQYF	TGTGCCAGCAGCCCCGTACTAGCGGGCCAAGAGACCCAGTACTTC
TRBV11-3	TRBJ2-1	.	.	CASSLFAYNEQFF	TGTGCCAGCAGCTTGTTCGCGTACAATGAGCAGTTCTTC
TRBV5-1	TRBJ2-3	TRBD2	few	CASSLELAGSSGTDTQYF	TGCGCCAGCAGCTTGGAACTAGCGGGATCGTCAGGCACAGATACGCAGTATTTT
TRBV20-1	TRBJ2-7	TRBD1	.	CSATGGEEQYF	TGCAGTGCAACAGGGGGAGAGGAGCAGTACTTC
TRBV10-3	TRBJ2-7	TRBD2	.	CAISRTSGSYEQYF	TGTGCCATCAGCCGGACTAGCGGCTCCTACGAGCAGTACTTC
TRBV11-3	TRBJ2-1	.	.	CASSPPAGGEQFF	TGTGCCAGCAGCCCCCCGGCCGGGGGTGAGCAGTTCTTC
TRBV29-1	TRBJ2-2	.	.	CSGGDKGPGTGELFF	TGCAGCGGGGGGGACAAGGGTCCGGGCACCGGGGAGCTGTTTTTT
TRBV6-1	TRBJ2-7	TRBD1	.	CASSRRGQGTYEQYF	TGTGCCAGCAGCCGCCGGGGACAGGGGACCTACGAGCAGTACTTC
TRBV29-1	TRBJ2-2	TRBD2	.	CSARLAGVYTGELFF	TGCAGCGCCCGACTAGCGGGAGTGTACACCGGGGAGCTGTTTTTT
TRBV20-1	TRBJ1-2	.	few	CSAPGTNYGYTF	TGCAGTGCTCCTGGGACGAACTATGGCTACACCTTC
TRBV20-1	TRBJ2-2	.	.	CSARDYGAANTGELFF	TGCAGTGCTAGAGATTACGGGGCTGCGAACACCGGGGAGCTGTTTTTT
TRBV2	TRBJ2-7	.	.	CASSEQGESSYEQYF	TGTGCCAGCAGTGAACAGGGAGAGAGTTCCTACGAGCAGTACTTC
TRBV5-4	TRBJ2-7	TRBD1	few	CASSSPGQEAYEQYF	TGTGCCAGCAGCTCTCCGGGACAGGAGGCCTACGAGCAGTACTTC
TRBV7-9	TRBJ2-6	.	.	CASSLGVGTSGANVLTF	TGTGCCAGCAGCTTAGGGGTAGGGACCTCTGGGGCCAACGTCCTGACTTTC
TRBV24-1	TRBJ2-5	.	.	CATSDPRVGETQYF	TGTGCCACCAGTGACCCCAGGGTTGGGGAGACCCAGTACTTC
TRBV4-2	TRBJ2-1	TRBD2	.	CASSRTSGRPGDEQFF	TGTGCCAGCAGCCGGACTAGCGGGAGGCCCGGAGATGAGCAGTTCTTC
TRBV12-3/TRBV12-4	TRBJ2-1	.	.	CASSWGRHEQFF	TGTGCCAGCAGTTGGGGGAGACATGAGCAGTTCTTC
TRBV29-1	TRBJ2-1	TRBD1	.	CSVRQGYNEQFF	TGCAGCGTTCGACAGGGATACAATGAGCAATTCTTC
TRBV7-2	TRBJ1-4	.	.	CATSLRGEKLFF	TGTGCCACCTCCCTTCGGGGGGAAAAACTGTTTTTT
TRBV5-1	TRBJ2-4	.	few	CASSLAPRGNIQYF	TGCGCCAGCAGCTTGGCCCCTAGAGGAAACATTCAGTACTTC
TRBV10-3	TRBJ2-3	.	.	CAIRPDSTDTQYF	TGTGCCATCCGTCCCGATAGCACAGATACGCAGTATTTT
TRBV11-2	TRBJ1-6	.	.	CASSLDRVGSPLHF	TGTGCCAGCAGCTTAGACAGGGTCGGGTCACCCCTCCACTTT
TRBV12-3/TRBV12-4	TRBJ2-2	.	few	CASSLWHKRTGELFF	TGTGCCAGCAGTTTATGGCATAAGCGCACCGGGGAGCTGTTTTTT
TRBV12-3/TRBV12-4	TRBJ2-2	.	few	CASSAALGTGELFF	TGTGCCAGCAGTGCCGCATTGGGGACCGGGGAGCTGTTTTTT
TRBV6-5	TRBJ1-1	.	.	CASSKRGTEAFF	TGTGCCAGCAGTAAAAGGGGAACTGAAGCTTTCTTT
TRBV5-8	TRBJ2-1	.	few	CASSASRQANNEQFF	TGTGCCAGCAGCGCCTCACGACAGGCCAACAATGAGCAGTTCTTC
TRBV20-1	TRBJ2-3	TRBD2	many	CSARLAGGTDTQYF	TGCAGTGCTAGATTAGCGGGAGGCACAGATACGCAGTATTTT
TRBV7-2	TRBJ2-1	.	few	CASSLVGGIYNEQFF	TGTGCCAGCAGCTTAGTCGGCGGAATCTACAATGAGCAGTTCTTC
TRBV7-8	TRBJ2-1	TRBD2	few	CASSLFLAAYNEQFF	TGTGCCAGCAGCTTATTTCTAGCGGCGTACAATGAGCAGTTCTTC